This T cell receptor (beta chain) was retrieved from a study of T cell responses to AZD1222 COVID-19 vaccine. Points on this clone: The antigen is unknown.

Profiled with immunoSEQ multiplex PCR; TCRdb holds only in-frame clones, not every one. Among around 99,000 clones listed, roughly nine tenths were seen once. Findings and caveats of the study: Clonal diversity was possibly underestimated, and the donors were mostly white British, with more females. Sampled repertoires all dated from after the peak T cell response. Spike-specific TCR breadth and depth were elevated following two AZD1222 doses.

It was second doses at about 4 or about 12 weeks that were pooled. The TCR originated in an adult who received the AZD1222 COVID-19 vaccine. Material: peripheral blood, obtained 28 days after the second AZD1222 dose.

The CDR3 sequence: CASSGRGDTQYF. In DNA form, the CDR3 reads TGTGCCAGCAGCGGTAGGGGAGATACGCAGTATTTT. This sequence joins TRBV7-8 and TRBJ2-3; D perhaps matches TRBD1 (5 bases). In germline, CDR1 is SGHVS, CDR2 FQNEAQ. CDR3 length: 12 amino acids. V was shortened by 5 bases and J by 5 bases, with 8 bases between the two germline ends.